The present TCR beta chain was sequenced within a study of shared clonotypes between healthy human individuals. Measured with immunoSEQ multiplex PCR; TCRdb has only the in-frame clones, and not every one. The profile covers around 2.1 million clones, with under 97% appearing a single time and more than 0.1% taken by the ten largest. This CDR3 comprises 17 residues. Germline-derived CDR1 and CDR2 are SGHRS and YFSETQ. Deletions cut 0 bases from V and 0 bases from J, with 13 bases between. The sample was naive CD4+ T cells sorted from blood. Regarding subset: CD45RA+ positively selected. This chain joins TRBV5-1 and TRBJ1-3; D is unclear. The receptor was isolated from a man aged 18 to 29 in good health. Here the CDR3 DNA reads TGCGCCAGCAGCTTGGATTCCTACTCAGGCTCTGGAAACACCATATATTTT. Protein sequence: CASSLDSYSGSGNTIYF. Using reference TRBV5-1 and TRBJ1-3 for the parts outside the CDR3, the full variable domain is KAGVTQTPRYLIKTRGQQVTLSCSPISGHRSVSWYQQTPGQGLQFLFEYFSETQRNKGNFPGRFSGRQFSNSRSEMNVSTLELGDSALYLCASSLDSYSGSGNTIYFGEGSWLTVV.